The clone carrying this T cell receptor beta chain was found once. The antigen is unknown. This record belongs to a study of T cell responses to AZD1222 COVID-19 vaccine. Study-wide context: Some second doses came at about 4 weeks and others at about 12 weeks; these were pooled.

TCRdb keeps only in-frame clones here, not all; method: immunoSEQ multiplex PCR. This table holds approximately 71,000 clones, over 60% found once. V lost 7 bases to trimming and J lost 4 bases; unmatched junction nucleotides: 20. CDR1 LNHDA and CDR2 SQIVND come from the germline V gene (reference sequence). The CDR3 has 18 amino acids. Points from the study as a whole: Baseline serology detected seropositivity in only a handful of AZD1222 recipients. CD4 TCRs linked to vaccination spanned spike, dominating at 160-218 and 743-854. Spike-specific TCR repertoires showed rising breadth and depth after two AZD1222 doses.

Here the sequenced sample was peripheral blood, taken on day 0 of AZD1222 vaccination. This chain joins TRBV19 and TRBJ2-3; 7 positions match TRBD1. The TCR comes from an adult in good health. The chain's CDR3 is CASMGQPGQRSGADTQYF. CDR3 bases: TGTGCCAGTATGGGACAGCCAGGTCAGCGGAGTGGGGCAGATACGCAGTATTTT.